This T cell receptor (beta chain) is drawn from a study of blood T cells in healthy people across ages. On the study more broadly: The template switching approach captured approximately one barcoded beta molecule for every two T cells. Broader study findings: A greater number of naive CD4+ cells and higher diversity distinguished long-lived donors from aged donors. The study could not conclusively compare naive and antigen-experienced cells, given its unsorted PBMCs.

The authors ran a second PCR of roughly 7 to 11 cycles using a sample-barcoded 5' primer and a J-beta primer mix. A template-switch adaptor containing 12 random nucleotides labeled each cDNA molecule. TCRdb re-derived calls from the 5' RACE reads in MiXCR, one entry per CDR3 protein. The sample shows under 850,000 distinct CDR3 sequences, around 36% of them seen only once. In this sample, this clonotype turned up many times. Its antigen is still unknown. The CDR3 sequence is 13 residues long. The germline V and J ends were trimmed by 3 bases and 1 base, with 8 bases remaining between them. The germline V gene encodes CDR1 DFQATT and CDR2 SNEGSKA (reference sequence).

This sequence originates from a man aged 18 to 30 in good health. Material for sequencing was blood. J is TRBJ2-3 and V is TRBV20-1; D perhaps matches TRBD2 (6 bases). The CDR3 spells CSASAGRTDTQYF. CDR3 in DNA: TGCAGTGCTAGTGCGGGACGCACAGATACGCAGTATTTT.